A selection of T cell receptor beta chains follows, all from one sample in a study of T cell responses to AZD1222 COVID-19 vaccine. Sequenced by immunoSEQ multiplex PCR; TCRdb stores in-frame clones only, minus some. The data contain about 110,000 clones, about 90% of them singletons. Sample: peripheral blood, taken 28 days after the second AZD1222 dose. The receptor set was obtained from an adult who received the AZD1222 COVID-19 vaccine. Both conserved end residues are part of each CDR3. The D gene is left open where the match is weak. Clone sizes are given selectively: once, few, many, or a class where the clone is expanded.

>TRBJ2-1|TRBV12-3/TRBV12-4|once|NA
CASSLSGNEQFF
TGTGCCAGCAGTTTATCAGGGAATGAGCAGTTCTTC
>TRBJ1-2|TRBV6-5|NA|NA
CASTPRGKNNYGYTF
TGTGCCAGCACCCCCCGGGGCAAAAATAACTATGGCTACACCTTC
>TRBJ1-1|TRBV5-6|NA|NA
CASSLAPGTEAFF
TGTGCCAGCAGCTTGGCCCCAGGCACTGAAGCTTTCTTT
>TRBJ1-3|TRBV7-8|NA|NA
CASSITYSGNTIYF
TGTGCCAGCAGCATTACCTACTCTGGAAACACCATATATTTT
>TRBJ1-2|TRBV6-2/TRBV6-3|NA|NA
CASSYSITTGQYGGYTF
TGTGCCAGCAGTTACTCGATCACTACAGGACAGTATGGCGGCTACACCTTC
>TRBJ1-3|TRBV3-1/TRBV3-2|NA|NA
CASSLVIARNTIYF
TGTGCCAGCAGCTTAGTAATTGCACGAAACACCATATATTTT
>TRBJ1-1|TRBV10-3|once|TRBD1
CATKDRGFNTEAFF
TGTGCCACCAAGGACAGGGGCTTTAACACTGAAGCTTTCTTT
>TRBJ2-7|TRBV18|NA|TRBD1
CASSPPSGTGKYEQYF
TGTGCCAGCTCACCCCCCTCGGGGACAGGAAAATACGAGCAGTACTTC
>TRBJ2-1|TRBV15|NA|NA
CATSRDRRHGNEQFF
TGTGCCACCAGCAGAGATAGGAGACACGGGAATGAGCAGTTCTTC
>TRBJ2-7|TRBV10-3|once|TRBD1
CATRATGPGDEQYF
TGTGCCACCCGGGCGACAGGGCCGGGCGACGAGCAGTACTTC
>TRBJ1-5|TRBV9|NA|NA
CASSDRPSANQPQHF
TGTGCCAGCAGCGACCGACCCAGCGCCAATCAGCCCCAGCATTTT
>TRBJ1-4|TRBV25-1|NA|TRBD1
CASRATGGFEKLFF
TGTGCCAGCAGGGCGACAGGGGGCTTTGAAAAACTGTTTTTT
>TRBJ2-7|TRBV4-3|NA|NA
CASSSGRHSYEQYF
TGCGCCAGCAGCTCAGGGCGCCACTCCTACGAGCAGTACTTC
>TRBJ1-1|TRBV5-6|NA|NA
CASSFAGVGAFF
TGTGCCAGCAGCTTCGCCGGTGTGGGAGCTTTCTTT
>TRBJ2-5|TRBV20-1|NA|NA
CSCFQETQYF
TGCAGCTGTTTCCAAGAGACCCAGTACTTC
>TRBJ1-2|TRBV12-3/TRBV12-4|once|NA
CASSLAPYGYTF
TGTGCCAGCAGTTTGGCCCCTTATGGCTACACCTTC
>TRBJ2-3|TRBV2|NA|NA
CASGGRDSTDTQYF
TGTGCCAGCGGGGGGCGGGATAGCACAGATACGCAGTATTTT
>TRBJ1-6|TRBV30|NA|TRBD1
CAWSVSDRANSPLHF
TGTGCCTGGAGTGTATCGGACAGGGCAAATTCACCCCTCCACTTT
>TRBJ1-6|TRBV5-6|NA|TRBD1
CASRFRDRVFSPLHF
TGTGCCAGCAGATTCCGGGACAGGGTTTTCTCACCCCTCCACTTT
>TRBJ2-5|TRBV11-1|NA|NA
CASSFPEGGQETQYF
TGTGCCAGCAGCTTCCCAGAGGGCGGCCAAGAGACCCAGTACTTC
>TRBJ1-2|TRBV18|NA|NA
CASSPDRISGYTF
TGTGCCAGCTCACCAGACCGGATCTCTGGCTACACCTTC
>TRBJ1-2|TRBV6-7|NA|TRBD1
CASSELWTGDTDYGYTF
TGTGCCAGCAGTGAACTCTGGACAGGGGATACGGACTATGGCTACACCTTC
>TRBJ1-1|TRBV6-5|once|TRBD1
CASSSRQGDTEAFF
TGTGCCAGCAGTTCCCGACAGGGAGACACTGAAGCTTTCTTT
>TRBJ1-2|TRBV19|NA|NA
CASSIESYGYTF
TGTGCCAGTAGTATAGAAAGCTATGGCTACACCTTC
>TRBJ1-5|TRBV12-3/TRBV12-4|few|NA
CASTLAGPQHF
TGTGCCAGCACCCTAGCGGGGCCCCAGCATTTT
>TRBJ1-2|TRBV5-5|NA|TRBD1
CASSPRDRVDYGYTF
TGTGCCAGCAGCCCCCGGGACAGGGTAGACTATGGCTACACCTTC
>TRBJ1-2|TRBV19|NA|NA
CASSVRAVGYTF
TGTGCCAGTAGTGTCCGGGCAGTCGGCTACACCTTC
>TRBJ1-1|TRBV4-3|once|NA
CASSQESGRWTEAFF
TGCGCCAGCAGCCAAGAGTCAGGGAGGTGGACTGAAGCTTTCTTT
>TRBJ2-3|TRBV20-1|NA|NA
CSAEGTLEQYF
TGCAGTGCCGAAGGGACTTTGGAGCAGTATTTT
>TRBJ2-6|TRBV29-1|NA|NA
CSVDDRSGANVLTF
TGCAGCGTTGACGACAGGTCTGGGGCCAACGTCCTGACTTTC
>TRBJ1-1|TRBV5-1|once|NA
CASSPRLTGPMNTEAFF
TGCGCCAGCAGCCCACGGTTGACAGGACCCATGAACACTGAAGCTTTCTTT
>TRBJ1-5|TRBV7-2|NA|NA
CASSLVEDSNQPQHF
TGTGCCAGCAGCTTAGTGGAAGATAGCAATCAGCCCCAGCATTTT
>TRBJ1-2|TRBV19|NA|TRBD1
CASSVGTGLNYGYTF
TGTGCCAGTAGTGTCGGGACAGGGTTGAACTATGGCTACACCTTC
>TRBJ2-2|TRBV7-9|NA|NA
CASSLDSPNTGELFF
TGTGCCAGCAGCTTGGACAGCCCGAACACCGGGGAGCTGTTTTTT
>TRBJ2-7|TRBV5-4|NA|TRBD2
CASSARRGGVEEQYF
TGTGCCAGCAGCGCCCGTCGGGGGGGAGTGGAGGAGCAGTACTTC
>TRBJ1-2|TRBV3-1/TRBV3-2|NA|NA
CASADPGRRYGYTF
TGTGCCAGCGCAGACCCCGGGAGAAGATATGGCTACACCTTC
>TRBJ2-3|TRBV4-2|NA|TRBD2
CASSHPPSGGTTDTQYF
TGTGCCAGCAGCCACCCCCCTAGCGGGGGAACCACAGATACGCAGTATTTT
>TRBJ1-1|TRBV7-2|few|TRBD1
CASSGQGLGEAFF
TGTGCCAGCAGCGGACAGGGGTTGGGTGAAGCTTTCTTT
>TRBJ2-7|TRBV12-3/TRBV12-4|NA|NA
CASSLALRREQYF
TGTGCCAGCAGTTTAGCGCTCAGGAGGGAGCAGTACTTC
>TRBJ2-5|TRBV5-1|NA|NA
CAPREQTQYF
TGCGCCCCACGAGAGCAGACCCAGTACTTC
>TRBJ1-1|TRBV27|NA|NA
CASSPRGLTAFF
TGTGCCAGCAGTCCCCGGGGCCTGACGGCTTTCTTT
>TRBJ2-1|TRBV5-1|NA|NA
CASSLDLSSYNEQFF
TGCGCCAGCAGCTTAGACCTGAGCTCCTACAATGAGCAGTTCTTC
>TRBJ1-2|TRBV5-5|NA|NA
CASSLGGTNYGYTF
TGTGCCAGCAGCTTGGGAGGGACCAACTATGGCTACACCTTC
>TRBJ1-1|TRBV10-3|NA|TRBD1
CAISHEQGTEAFF
TGTGCCATCAGTCACGAACAGGGGACTGAAGCTTTCTTT
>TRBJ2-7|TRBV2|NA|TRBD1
CASILSRTGGAYEQYF
TGTGCCAGCATCCTAAGCCGGACAGGGGGCGCCTACGAGCAGTACTTC
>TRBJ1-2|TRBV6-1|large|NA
CASSEGEDRLASYGYTF
TGTGCCAGCAGTGAAGGGGAGGACAGATTAGCCAGCTATGGCTACACCTTC
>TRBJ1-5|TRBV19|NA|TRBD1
CASSMRQGGNQPQHF
TGTGCCAGTAGTATGAGACAGGGAGGCAATCAGCCCCAGCATTTT
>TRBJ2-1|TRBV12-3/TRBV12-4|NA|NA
CASTQSVNEQFF
TGTGCCAGCACCCAATCGGTAAATGAGCAGTTCTTC
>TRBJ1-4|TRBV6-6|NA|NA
CASSSRQEDEKLFF
TGTGCCAGCAGTTCCAGACAGGAAGATGAAAAACTGTTTTTT
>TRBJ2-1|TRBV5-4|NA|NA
CASSLSFSTYNEQFF
TGTGCCAGCAGCTTGTCGTTTAGCACCTACAATGAGCAGTTCTTC
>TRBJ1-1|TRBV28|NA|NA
CASSLLRRAFF
TGTGCCAGCAGTTTATTAAGGCGGGCTTTCTTT
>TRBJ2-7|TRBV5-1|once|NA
CASSLGRGRYEQYF
TGCGCCAGCAGCTTGGGAAGGGGGAGGTACGAGCAGTACTTC
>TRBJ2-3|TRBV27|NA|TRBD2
CASSFGTTRTDTQYF
TGTGCCAGCAGTTTTGGGACTACCCGCACAGATACGCAGTATTTT
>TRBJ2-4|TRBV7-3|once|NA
CASGDRLAKNIQYF
TGTGCCAGCGGTGACAGGCTAGCCAAAAACATTCAGTACTTC
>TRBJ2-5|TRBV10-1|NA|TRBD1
CASSELVTGKTQYF
TGCGCCAGCAGTGAGCTCGTGACAGGGAAGACCCAGTACTTC
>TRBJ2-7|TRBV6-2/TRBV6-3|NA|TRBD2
CASSYARTSGSYEQYF
TGTGCCAGCAGTTACGCAAGGACTAGCGGATCCTACGAGCAGTACTTC
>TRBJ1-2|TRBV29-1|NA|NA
CSVRSGYGYTF
TGCAGCGTTCGCTCGGGCTATGGCTACACCTTC
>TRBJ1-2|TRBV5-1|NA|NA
CASSQGREEGGYTF
TGCGCCAGCAGTCAAGGACGCGAAGAAGGAGGCTACACCTTC
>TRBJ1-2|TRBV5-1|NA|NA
CASSYRLNYGYTF
TGCGCCAGCAGCTACCGACTCAACTATGGCTACACCTTC
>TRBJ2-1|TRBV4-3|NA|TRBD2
CASSQPSGNSVHEQFF
TGCGCCAGCAGCCAGCCTAGCGGGAATAGTGTGCATGAGCAGTTCTTC